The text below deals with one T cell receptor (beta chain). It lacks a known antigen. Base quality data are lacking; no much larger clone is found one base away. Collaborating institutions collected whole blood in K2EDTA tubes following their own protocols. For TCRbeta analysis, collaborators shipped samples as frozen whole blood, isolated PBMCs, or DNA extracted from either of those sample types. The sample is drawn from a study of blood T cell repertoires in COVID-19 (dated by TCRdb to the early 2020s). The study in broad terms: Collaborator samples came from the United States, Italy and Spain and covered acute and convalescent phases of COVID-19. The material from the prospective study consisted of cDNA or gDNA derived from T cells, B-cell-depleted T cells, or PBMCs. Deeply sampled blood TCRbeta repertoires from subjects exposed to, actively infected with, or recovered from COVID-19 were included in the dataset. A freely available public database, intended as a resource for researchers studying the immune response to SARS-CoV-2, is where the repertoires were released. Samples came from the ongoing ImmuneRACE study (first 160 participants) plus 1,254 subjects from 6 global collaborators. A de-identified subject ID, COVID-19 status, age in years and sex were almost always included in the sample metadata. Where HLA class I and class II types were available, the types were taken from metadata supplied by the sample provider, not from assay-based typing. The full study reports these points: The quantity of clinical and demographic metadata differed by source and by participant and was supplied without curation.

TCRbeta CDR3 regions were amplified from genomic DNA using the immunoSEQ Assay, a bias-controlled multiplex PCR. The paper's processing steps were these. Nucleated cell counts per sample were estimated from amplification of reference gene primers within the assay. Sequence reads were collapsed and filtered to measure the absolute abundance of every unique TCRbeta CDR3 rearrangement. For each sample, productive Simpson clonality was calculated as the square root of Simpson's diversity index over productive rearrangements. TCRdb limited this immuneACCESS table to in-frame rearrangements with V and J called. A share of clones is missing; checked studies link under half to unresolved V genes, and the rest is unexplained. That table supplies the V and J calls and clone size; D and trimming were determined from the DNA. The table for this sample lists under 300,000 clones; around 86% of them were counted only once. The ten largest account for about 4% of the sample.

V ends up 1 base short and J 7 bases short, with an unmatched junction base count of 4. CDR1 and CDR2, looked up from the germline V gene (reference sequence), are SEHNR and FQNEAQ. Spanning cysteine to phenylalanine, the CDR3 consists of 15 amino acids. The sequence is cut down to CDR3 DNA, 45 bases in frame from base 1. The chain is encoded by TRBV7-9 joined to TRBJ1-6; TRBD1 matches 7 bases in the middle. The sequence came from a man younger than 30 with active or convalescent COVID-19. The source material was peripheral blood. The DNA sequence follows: TGTGCCAGCAGCTTAGGACAGGGAAGCAATTCACCCCTCCACTTT. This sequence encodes CASSLGQGSNSPLHF.